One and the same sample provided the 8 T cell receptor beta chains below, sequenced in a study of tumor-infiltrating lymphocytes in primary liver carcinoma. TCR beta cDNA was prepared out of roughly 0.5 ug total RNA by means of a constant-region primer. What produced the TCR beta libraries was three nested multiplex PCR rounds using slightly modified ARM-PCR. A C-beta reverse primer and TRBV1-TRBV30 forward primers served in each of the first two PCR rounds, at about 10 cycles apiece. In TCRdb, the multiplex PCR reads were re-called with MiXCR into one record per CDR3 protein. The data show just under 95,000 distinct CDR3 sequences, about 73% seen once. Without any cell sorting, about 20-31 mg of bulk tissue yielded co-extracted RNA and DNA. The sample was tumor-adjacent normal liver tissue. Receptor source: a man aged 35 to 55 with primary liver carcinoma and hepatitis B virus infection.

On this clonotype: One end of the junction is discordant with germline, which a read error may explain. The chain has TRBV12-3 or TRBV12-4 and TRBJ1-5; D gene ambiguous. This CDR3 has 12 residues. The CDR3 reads CASGTTREPQHF. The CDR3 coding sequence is TGTGCCAGCGGTACCACTCGGGAGCCCCAGCACTTT.

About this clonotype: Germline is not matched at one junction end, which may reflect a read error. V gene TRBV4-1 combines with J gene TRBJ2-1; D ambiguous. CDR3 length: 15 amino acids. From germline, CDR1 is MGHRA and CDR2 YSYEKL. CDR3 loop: CARSPPLGPYNERFF. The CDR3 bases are TGCGCCCGTAGCCCACCTCTCGGGCCCTACAATGAGCGGTTCTTC.

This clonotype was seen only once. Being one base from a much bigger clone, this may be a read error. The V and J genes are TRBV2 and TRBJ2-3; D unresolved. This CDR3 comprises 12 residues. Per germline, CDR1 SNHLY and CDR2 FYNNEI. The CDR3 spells CTSSGSTDTQYF. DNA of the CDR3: TGTACCAGCAGTGGGAGCACAGATACGCAGTATTTT.

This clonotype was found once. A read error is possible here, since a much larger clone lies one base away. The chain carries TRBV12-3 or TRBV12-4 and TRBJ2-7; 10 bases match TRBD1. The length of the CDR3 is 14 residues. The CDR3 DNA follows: TGTGCCAGCAGTCCGGGACAGGGGCACTACGAGCATTACTTC. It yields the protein CASSPGQGHYEHYF.

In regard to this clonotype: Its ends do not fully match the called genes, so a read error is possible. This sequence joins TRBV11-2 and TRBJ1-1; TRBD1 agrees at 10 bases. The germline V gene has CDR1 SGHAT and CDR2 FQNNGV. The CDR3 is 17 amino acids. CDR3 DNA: TGTGCCAACAGCCGAATGGGGGGACAGGGGTTTGGCGCTGAAGCTTTCTTT. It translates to CANSRMGGQGFGAEAFF.

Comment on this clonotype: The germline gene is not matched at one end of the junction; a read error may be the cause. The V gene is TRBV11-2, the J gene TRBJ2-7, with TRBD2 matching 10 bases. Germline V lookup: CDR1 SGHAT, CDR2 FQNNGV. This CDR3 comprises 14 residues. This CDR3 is CVSSLAGGFPEQYF. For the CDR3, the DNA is TGTGTCAGCAGCTTAGCGGGAGGCTTTCCCGAGCAGTACTTC.

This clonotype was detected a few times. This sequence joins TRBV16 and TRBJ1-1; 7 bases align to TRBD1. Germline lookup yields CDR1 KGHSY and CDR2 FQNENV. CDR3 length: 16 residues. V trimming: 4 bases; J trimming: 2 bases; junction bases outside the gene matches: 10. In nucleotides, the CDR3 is TGTGCCAGCAGCCTCCTAGGGGGCAGGGCAAACACTGAAGCTTTCTTT. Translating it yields CASSLLGGRANTEAFF.

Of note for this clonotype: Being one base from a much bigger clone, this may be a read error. CDR3 residues: CTSSYMPESSYEQYF. The CDR3, as DNA: TGTACCAGCAGTTACATGCCAGAGAGCTCCTACGAGCAGTACTTC. V gene TRBV6-5 combines with J gene TRBJ2-7; D remains unclear. Germline V gene data show CDR1 as MNHEY and CDR2 as SVGAGI. The CDR3 spans 15 residues.